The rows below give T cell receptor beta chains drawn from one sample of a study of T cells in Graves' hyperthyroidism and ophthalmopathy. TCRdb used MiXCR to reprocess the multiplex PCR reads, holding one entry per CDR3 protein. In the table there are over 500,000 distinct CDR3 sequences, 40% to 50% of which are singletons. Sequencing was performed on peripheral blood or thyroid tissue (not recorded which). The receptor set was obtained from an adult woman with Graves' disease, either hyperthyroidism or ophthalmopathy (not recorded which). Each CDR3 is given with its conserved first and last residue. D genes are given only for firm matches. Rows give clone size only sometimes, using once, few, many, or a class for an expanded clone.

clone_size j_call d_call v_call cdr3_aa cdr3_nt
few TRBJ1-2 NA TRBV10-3 CATTGTQYGYTF TGTGCCACTACCGGGACGCAATATGGCTACACCTTC
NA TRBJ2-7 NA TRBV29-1 CSVEGGEAHEQYF TGCAGCGTTGAAGGGGGCGAGGCCCACGAGCAGTACTTC
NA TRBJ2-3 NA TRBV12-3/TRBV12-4 CASSPVGAGTQYF TGTGCCAGCAGTCCCGTTGGAGCCGGTACGCAGTATTTT
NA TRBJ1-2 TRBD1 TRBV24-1 CASSSPDRPLYGYTF TGTGCCAGCAGTTCTCCGGACAGGCCTCTCTATGGCTACACCTTC
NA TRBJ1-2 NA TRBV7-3 CASSLAPQSRGYTF TGTGCCAGCAGCTTAGCTCCGCAATCTAGAGGCTACACCTTC
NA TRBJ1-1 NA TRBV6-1 CASLGGPRTEAFF TGTGCCAGCCTGGGGGGGCCCCGGACTGAAGCTTTCTTT
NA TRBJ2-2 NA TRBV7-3 CASSLTPSWSTGELFF TGTGCCAGCAGCTTAACGCCTAGCTGGAGCACCGGGGAGCTGTTTTTT
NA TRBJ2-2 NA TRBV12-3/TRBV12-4 CASRNGRRGELFF TGTGCCAGCAGAAACGGACGGCGAGGGGAGCTGTTTTTT
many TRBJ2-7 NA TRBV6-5 CASSYSGGGYEQYF TGTGCCAGCAGTTACTCGGGAGGGGGGTACGAGCAGTACTTC
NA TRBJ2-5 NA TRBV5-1 CASSPSGGMGYQETQYF TGCGCCAGCAGCCCCAGCGGAGGGATGGGGTACCAAGAGACCCAGTACTTC
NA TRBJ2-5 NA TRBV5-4 CASSQIGQDQETQYF TGTGCCAGCAGCCAGATCGGGCAGGACCAAGAGACCCAGTACTTC
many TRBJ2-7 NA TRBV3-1 CASSLGGGDEQYF TGTGCCAGCAGCCTGGGTGGCGGGGACGAGCAGTACTTC
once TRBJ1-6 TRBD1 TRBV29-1 CSAGTGGGIGSPLHF TGCAGCGCTGGGACAGGGGGGGGTATTGGTTCACCCCTCCACTTT
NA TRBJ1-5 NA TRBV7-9 CASSLASGDQPQHF TGTGCCAGCAGCTTAGCCTCAGGGGATCAGCCCCAGCATTTT
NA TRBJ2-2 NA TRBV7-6 CASSLPHSLGPGELFF TGTGCCAGCAGCTTACCCCACAGCCTCGGCCCCGGGGAGCTGTTTTTT
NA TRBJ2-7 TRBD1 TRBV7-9 CASSHRDRGIVYEQYF TGTGCCAGCAGCCACCGGGACAGGGGGATCGTCTACGAGCAGTACTTC
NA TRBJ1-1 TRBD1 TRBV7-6 CASSFSGQDTEAFF TGTGCCAGCAGCTTTTCCGGACAGGACACTGAAGCTTTCTTT